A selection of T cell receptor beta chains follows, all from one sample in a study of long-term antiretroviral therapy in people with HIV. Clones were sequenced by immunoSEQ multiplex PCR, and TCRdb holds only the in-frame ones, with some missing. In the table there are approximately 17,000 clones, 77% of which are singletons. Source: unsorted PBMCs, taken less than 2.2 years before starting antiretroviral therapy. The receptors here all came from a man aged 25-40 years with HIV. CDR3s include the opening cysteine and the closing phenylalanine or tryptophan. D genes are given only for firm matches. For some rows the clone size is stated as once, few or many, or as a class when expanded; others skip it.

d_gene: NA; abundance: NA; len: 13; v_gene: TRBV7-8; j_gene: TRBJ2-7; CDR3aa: CASSKTTYYEQYF; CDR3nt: TGTGCCAGCAGCAAGACAACTTACTACGAGCAGTACTTC
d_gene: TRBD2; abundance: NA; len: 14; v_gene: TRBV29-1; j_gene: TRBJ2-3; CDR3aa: CSVAGGRASDTQYF; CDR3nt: TGCAGCGTTGCGGGGGGGAGGGCCTCGGATACGCAGTATTTT
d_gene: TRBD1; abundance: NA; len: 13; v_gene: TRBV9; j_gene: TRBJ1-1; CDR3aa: CASSDGQGTEAFF; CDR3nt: TGTGCCAGCAGCGACGGACAGGGCACTGAAGCTTTCTTT
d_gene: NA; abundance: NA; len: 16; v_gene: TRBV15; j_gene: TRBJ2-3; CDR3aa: CATSRAWQPSTDTQYF; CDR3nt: TGTGCCACCAGCAGAGCTTGGCAGCCTAGCACAGATACGCAGTATTTT
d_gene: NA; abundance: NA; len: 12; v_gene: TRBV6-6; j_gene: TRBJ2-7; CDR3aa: CASSSSFYEQYF; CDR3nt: TGTGCCAGCAGTTCAAGTTTCTACGAGCAGTACTTC
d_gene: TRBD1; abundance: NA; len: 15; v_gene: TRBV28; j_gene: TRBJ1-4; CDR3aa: CASSVAGTVSEKLFF; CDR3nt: TGTGCCAGCAGCGTCGCCGGGACAGTTAGCGAAAAACTGTTTTTT
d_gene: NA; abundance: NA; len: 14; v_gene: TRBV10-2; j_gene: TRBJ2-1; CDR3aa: CASSDSRSYNEQFF; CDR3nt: TGCGCCAGCAGTGACAGTCGCTCCTACAATGAGCAGTTCTTC
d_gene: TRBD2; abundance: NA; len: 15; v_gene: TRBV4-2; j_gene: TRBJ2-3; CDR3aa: CASSQEGTSADTQYF; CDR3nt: TGTGCCAGCAGCCAAGAAGGGACTAGCGCAGATACGCAGTATTTT
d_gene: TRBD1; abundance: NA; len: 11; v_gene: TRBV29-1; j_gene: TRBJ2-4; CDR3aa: CSVTGEIIQYF; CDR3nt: TGCAGCGTTACAGGGGAAATCATTCAGTACTTC
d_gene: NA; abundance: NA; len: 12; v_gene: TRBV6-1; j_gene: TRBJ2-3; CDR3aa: CASSEEAITQYF; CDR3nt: TGTGCCAGCAGTGAAGAAGCTATTACGCAGTATTTT
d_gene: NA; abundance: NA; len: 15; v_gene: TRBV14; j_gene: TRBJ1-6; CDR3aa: CASSQGNSYNSPLHF; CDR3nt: TGTGCCAGCAGCCAAGGCAACTCCTATAATTCACCCCTCCACTTT
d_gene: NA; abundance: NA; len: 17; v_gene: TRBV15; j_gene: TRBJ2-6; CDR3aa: CATSTWGRSSGANVLTF; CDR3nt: TGTGCCACCAGCACTTGGGGCCGTAGCTCTGGGGCCAACGTCCTGACTTTC
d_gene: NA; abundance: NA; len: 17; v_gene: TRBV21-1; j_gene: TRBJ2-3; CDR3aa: CASSHPCGTSITDTQYF; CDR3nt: TGTGCCAGCAGCCACCCCTGTGGGACTAGCATTACAGATACGCAGTATTTT
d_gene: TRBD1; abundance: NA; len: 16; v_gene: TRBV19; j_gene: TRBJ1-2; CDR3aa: CASSPTGTGTSYGYTF; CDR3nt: TGTGCCAGTAGTCCAACCGGGACAGGGACAAGCTATGGCTACACCTTC
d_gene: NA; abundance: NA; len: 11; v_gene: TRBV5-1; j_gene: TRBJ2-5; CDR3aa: CASSLVETQYF; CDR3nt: TGCGCCAGCAGCTTAGTGGAGACCCAGTACTTC
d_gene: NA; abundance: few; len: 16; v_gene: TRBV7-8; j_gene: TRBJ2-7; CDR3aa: CASSFLSRGVVYEQYF; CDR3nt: TGTGCCAGCAGCTTCCTATCTAGAGGCGTAGTATACGAGCAGTACTTC
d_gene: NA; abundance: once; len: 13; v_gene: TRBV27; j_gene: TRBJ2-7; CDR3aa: CASSLWEMSEQYF; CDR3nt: TGTGCCAGCAGTTTGTGGGAGATGAGCGAGCAGTACTTC
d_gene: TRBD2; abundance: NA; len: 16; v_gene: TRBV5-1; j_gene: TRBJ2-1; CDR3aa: CASSLTGTSGYNEQFF; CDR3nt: TGCGCCAGCAGCTTAACCGGGACTAGCGGGTACAATGAGCAGTTCTTC
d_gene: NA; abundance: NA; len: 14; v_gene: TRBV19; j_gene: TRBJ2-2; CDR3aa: CASSIAGPTGELFF; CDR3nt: TGTGCCAGTAGTATAGCGGGGCCCACCGGGGAGCTGTTTTTT
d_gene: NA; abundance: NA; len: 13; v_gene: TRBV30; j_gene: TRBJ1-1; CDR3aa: CAWSVGMDTEAFF; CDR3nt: TGTGCCTGGAGTGTAGGGATGGACACTGAAGCTTTCTTT
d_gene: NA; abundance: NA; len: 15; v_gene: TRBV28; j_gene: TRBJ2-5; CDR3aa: CASSYARGAGSAQYF; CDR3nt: TGTGCCAGCAGCTACGCACGTGGGGCGGGATCGGCCCAGTACTTC
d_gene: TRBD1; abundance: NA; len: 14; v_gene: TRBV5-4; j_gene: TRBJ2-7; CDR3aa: CASSPDRGLYEQYF; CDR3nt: TGTGCCAGCAGCCCGGACAGGGGCCTCTACGAGCAGTACTTC
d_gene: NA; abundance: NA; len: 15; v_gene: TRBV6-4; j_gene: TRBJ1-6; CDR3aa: CASSPSGSGNSPLHF; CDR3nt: TGTGCCAGCAGTCCCTCGGGAAGTGGAAATTCACCCCTCCACTTT
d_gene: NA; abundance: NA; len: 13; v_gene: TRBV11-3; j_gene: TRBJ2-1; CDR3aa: CASSLRGFNEQFF; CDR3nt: TGTGCCAGCAGCTTACGTGGGTTCAATGAGCAGTTCTTC